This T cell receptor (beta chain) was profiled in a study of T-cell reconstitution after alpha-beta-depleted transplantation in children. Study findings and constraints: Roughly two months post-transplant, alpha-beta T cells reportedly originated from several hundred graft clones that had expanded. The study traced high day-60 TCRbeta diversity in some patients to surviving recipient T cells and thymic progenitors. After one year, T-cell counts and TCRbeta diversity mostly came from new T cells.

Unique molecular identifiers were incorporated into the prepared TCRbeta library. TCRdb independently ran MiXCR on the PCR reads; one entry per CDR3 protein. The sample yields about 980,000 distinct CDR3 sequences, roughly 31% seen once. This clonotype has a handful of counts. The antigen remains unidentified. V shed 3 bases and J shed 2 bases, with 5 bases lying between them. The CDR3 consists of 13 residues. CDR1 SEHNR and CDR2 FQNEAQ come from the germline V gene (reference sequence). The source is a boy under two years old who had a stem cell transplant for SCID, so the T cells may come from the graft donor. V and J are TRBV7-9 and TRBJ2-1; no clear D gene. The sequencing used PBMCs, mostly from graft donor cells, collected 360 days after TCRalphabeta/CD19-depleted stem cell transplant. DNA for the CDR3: TGTGCCAGCAGCTTCCACACCTACAATGAGCAGTTCTTC. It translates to CASSFHTYNEQFF.